This T cell receptor (beta chain) was recovered during a study of shared clonotypes between healthy human individuals. Broader study findings: A limitation of the genetic and exposure-history diversity represented arose from few donors.

As to this clone: What it recognizes is unknown.

Unsorted PBMC DNA underwent sequencing on ten immunoSEQ deep assay plates. Profiled with immunoSEQ multiplex PCR; TCRdb holds only in-frame clones, not every one. Among 500,000 to 650,000 clones listed, around 78% were seen once. CDR1 is KGHSH, CDR2 LQKENI, per germline. V lost 1 base to trimming and J lost 2 bases; unmatched junction nucleotides: 7. This CDR3 comprises 16 residues. The TCR sequence derives from a woman aged 40-49 years in good health. Some clones in this sample may be carry-over from other donors' samples. The V call is TRBV18, the J call TRBJ2-7; TRBD2 matches at 8 bases. The sequenced material came from PBMCs. CDR3: CASSPRGGNSAYEQYF. The CDR3 bases are TGTGCCAGCTCACCACGCGGGGGGAACTCAGCCTACGAGCAGTACTTC.